Listed here is a single T cell receptor (beta chain). The sample comes from a study of beta chain features in type 1 diabetes. The CDR3 is made up of 15 amino acids. Trimming removed 3 bases at V and 2 bases at J, with 14 bases between. The V gene's germline CDR1 is SGHRS and CDR2 YFSETQ. The study reverse transcribed the entire isolated RNA, so it sequenced expressed TCRB transcripts. Sequencing used immunoSEQ multiplex PCR; TCRdb keeps in-frame clones, though not all of them. Seen here are 680,000 or so clones, 15% to 18% observed once, and the top ten hold approximately 0.087%. The clonotype originates from a man between 18 and 29 years old in good health. The source material was naive CD4+ T cells from blood. The chain combines TRBV5-1 with TRBJ1-1; D is possibly TRBD1 (5 bases). CDR3 residues: CASSYRTGDNTEAFF. The CDR3, as DNA: TGCGCCAGCAGCTACAGGACGGGGGACAACACTGAAGCTTTCTTT.